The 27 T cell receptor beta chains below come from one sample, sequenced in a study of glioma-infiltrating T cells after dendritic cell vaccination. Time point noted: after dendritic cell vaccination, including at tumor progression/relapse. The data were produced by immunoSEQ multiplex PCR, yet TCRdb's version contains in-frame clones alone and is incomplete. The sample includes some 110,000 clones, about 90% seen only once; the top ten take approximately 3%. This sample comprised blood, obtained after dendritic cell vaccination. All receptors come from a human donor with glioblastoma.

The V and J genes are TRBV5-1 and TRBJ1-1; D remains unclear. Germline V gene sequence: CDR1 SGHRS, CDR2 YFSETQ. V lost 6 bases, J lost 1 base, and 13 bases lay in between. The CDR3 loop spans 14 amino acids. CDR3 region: CASKLSNSNTEAFF. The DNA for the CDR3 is TGCGCCAGCAAGTTGTCAAACTCGAACACTGAAGCTTTCTTT. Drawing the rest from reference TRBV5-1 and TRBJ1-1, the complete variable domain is KAGVTQTPRYLIKTRGQQVTLSCSPISGHRSVSWYQQTPGQGLQFLFEYFSETQRNKGNFPGRFSGRQFSNSRSEMNVSTLELGDSALYLCASKLSNSNTEAFFGQGTRLTVV.

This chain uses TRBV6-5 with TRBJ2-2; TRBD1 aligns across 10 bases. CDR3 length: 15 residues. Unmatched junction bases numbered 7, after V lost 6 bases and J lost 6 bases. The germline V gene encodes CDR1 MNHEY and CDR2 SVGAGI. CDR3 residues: CASSPGTGVAGELFF. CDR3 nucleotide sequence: TGTGCCAGCAGCCCCGGGACAGGGGTGGCCGGGGAGCTGTTTTTT.

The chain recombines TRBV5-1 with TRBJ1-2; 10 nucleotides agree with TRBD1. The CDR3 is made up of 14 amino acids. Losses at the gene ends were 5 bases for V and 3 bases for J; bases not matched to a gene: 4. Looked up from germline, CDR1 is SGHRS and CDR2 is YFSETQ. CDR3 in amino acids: CASRSGTGDYGYTF. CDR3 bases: TGCGCCAGCAGATCCGGGACAGGGGACTATGGCTACACCTTC.

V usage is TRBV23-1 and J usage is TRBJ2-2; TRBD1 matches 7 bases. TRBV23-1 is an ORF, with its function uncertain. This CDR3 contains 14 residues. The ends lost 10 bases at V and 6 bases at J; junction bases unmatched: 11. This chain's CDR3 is CATRSGQLSGELFF. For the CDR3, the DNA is TGCGCCACGCGATCGGGACAGCTCTCCGGGGAGCTGTTTTTT.

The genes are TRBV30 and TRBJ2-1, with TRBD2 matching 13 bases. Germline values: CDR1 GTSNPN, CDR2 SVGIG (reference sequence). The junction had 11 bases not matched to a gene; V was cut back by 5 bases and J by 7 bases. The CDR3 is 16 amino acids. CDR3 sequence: CAWSPSTSGGLNEQFF. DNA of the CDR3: TGTGCCTGGTCTCCCTCGACTAGCGGGGGGTTGAATGAGCAGTTCTTC.

CDR3 amino acids: CASSAGQGLSGYTF. In nucleotides, the CDR3 is TGTGCCAGCAGCGCGGGACAGGGGTTGTCTGGCTACACCTTC. This chain joins TRBV9 and TRBJ1-2; TRBD1 aligns across 10 bases. The V gene's germline CDR1 is SGDLS and CDR2 YYNGEE. CDR3 size: 14 residues. Trimming took 3 bases from V and 7 from J; bases not matched to a gene: 6.

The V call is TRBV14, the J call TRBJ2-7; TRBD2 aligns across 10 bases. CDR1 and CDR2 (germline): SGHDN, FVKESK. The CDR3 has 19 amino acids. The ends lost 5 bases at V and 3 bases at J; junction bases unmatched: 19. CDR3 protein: CASSSGSSGGQILFYEQYF. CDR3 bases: TGTGCCAGCAGCTCCGGATCTAGCGGGGGCCAAATCCTATTCTACGAGCAGTACTTC.

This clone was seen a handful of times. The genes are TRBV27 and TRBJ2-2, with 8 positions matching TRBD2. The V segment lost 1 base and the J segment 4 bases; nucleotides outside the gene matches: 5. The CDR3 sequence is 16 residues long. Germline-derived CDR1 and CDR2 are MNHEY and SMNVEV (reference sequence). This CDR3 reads CASSLFGGDFTGELFF. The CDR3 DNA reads TGTGCCAGCAGTTTATTCGGGGGGGATTTCACCGGGGAGCTGTTTTTT.

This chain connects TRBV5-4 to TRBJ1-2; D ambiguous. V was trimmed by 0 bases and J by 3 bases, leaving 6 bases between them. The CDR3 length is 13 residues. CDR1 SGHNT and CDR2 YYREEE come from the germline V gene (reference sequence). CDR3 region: CASSLGQDYGYTF. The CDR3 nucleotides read TGTGCCAGCAGCTTGGGCCAGGACTATGGCTACACCTTC.

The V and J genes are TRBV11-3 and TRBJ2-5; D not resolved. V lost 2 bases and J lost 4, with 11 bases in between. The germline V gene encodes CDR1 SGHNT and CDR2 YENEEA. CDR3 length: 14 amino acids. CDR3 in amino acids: CASSLLRLTETQYF. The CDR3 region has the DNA TGTGCCAGCAGCTTATTGAGGCTCACAGAGACCCAGTACTTC. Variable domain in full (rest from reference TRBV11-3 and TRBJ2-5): EAGVVQSPRYKIIEKKQPVAFWCNPISGHNTLYWYLQNLGQGPELLIRYENEEAVDDSQLPKDRFSAERLKGVDSTLKIQPAELGDSAVYLCASSLLRLTETQYFGPGTRLLVL.

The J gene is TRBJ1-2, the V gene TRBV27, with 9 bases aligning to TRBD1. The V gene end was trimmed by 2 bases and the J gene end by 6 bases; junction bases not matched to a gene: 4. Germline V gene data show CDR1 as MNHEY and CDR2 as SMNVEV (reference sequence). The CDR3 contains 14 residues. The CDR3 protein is CASSLDRGLDGYTF. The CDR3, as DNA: TGTGCCAGCAGTTTAGACAGGGGGTTGGATGGCTACACCTTC.

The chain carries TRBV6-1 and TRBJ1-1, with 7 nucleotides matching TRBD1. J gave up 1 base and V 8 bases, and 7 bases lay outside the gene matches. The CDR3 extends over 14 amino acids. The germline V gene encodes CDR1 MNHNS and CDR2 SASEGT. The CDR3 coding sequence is TGTGCCAGCCGCAGCCGACAGGGGAACACTGAAGCTTTCTTT. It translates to CASRSRQGNTEAFF.

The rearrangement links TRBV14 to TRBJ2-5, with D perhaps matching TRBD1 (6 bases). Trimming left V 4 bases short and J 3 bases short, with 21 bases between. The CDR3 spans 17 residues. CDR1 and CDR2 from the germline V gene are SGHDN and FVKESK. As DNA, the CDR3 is TGTGCCAGCAGCCCCGGGGCAGGGGCCCTTAACGAAGAGACCCAGTACTTC. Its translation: CASSPGAGALNEETQYF. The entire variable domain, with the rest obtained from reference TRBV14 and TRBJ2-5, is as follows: EAGVTQFPSHSVIEKGQTVTLRCDPISGHDNLYWYRRVMGKEIKFLLHFVKESKQDESGMPNNRFLAERTGGTYSTLKVQPAELEDSGVYFCASSPGAGALNEETQYFGPGTRLLVL.

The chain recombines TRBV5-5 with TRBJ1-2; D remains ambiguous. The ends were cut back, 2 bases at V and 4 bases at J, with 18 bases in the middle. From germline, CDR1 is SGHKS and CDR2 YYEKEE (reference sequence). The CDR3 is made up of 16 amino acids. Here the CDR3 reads CASSLWPPPLPYGYTF. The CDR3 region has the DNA TGTGCCAGCAGCTTATGGCCACCTCCCCTTCCCTATGGCTACACCTTC. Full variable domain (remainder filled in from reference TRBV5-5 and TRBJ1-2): DAGVTQSPTHLIKTRGQQVTLRCSPISGHKSVSWYQQVLGQGPQFIFQYYEKEERGRGNFPDRFSARQFPNYSSELNVNALLLGDSALYLCASSLWPPPLPYGYTFGSGTRLTVV.

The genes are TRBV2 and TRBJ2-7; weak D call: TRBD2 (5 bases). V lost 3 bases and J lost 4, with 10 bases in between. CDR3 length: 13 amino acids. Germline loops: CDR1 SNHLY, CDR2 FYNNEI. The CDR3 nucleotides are TGTGCCAGCAGTGATCGAGGCGGGTACGAGCAGTACTTC. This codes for CASSDRGGYEQYF.

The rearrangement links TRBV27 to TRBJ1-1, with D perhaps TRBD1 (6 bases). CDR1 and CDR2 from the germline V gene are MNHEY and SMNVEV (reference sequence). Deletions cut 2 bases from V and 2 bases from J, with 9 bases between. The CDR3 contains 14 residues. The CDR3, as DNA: TGTGCCAGCAGTTTACAGGGGCAAAACACTGAAGCTTTCTTT. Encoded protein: CASSLQGQNTEAFF.

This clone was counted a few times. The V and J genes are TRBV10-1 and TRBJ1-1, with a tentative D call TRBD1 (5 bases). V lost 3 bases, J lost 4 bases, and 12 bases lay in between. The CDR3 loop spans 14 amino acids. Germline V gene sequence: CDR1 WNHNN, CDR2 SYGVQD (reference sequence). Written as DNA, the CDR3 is TGCGCCAGCAGTGATGTTCCAGGGTCCACTGAAGCTTTCTTT. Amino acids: CASSDVPGSTEAFF.

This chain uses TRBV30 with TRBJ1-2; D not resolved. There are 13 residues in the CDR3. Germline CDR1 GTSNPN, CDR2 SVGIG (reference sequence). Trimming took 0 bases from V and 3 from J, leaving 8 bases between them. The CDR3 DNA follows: TGTGCCTGGAGTGTACCACAGCACTATGGCTACACCTTC. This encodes CAWSVPQHYGYTF.

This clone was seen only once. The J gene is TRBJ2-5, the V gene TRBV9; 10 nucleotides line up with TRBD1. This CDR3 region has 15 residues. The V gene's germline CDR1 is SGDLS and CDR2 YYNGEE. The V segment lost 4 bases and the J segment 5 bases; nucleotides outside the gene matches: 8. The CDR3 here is CASSRQTGGVETQYF. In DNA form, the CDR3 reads TGTGCCAGCAGCAGACAGACAGGGGGCGTGGAGACCCAGTACTTC.

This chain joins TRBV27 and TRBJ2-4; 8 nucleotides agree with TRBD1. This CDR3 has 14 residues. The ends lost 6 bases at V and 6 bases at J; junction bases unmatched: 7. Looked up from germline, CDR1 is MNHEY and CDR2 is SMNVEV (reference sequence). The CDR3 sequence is CASRGVQGGNIQYF. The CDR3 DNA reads TGTGCCAGCAGGGGCGTACAGGGGGGAAACATTCAGTACTTC.

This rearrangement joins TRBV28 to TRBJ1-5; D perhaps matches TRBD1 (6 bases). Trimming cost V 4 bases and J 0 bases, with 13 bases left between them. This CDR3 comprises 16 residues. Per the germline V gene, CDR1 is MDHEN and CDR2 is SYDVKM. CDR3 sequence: CASSSSGGPSNQPQHF. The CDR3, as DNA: TGTGCCAGCAGTTCCTCGGGGGGGCCTAGCAATCAGCCCCAGCATTTT.

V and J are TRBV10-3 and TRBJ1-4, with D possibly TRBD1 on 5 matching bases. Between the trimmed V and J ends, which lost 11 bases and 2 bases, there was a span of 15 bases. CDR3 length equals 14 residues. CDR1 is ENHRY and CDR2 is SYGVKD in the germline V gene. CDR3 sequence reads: CASRAGGTNEKLFF. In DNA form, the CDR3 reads TGTGCCTCCCGGGCGGGGGGGACTAATGAAAAACTGTTTTTT.

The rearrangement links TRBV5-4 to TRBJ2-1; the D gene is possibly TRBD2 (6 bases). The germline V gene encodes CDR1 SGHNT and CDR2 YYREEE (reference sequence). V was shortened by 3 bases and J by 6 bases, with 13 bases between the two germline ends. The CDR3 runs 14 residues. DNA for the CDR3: TGTGCCAGCAGCTGGGGACTCTGGGGCAATGAGCAGTTCTTC. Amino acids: CASSWGLWGNEQFF.

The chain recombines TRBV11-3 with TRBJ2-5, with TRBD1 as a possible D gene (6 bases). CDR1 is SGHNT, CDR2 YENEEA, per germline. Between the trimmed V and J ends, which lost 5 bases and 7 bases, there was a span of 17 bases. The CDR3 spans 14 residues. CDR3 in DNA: TGTGCCAGCAGCCCCCCAGACAGGATCTGGACCCAGTACTTC. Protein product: CASSPPDRIWTQYF.

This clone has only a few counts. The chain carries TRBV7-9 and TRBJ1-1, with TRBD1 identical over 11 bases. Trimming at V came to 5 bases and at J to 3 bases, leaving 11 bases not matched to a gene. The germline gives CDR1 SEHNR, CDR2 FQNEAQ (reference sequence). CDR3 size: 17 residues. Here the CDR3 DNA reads TGTGCCAGCAGCGTGCGTGGACAGGGGGCATTGGACACTGAAGCTTTCTTT. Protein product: CASSVRGQGALDTEAFF.

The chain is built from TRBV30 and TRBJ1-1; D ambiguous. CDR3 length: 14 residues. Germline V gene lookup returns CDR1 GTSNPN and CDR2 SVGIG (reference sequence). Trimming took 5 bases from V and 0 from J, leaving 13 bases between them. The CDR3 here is CAWRRSGLNTEAFF. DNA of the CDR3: TGTGCCTGGCGGAGGTCAGGACTGAACACTGAAGCTTTCTTT.

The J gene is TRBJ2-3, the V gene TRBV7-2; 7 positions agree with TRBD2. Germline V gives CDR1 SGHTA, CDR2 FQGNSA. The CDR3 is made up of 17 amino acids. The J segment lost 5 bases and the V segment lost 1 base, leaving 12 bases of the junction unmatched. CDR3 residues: CASSLVNGGGAGDTQYF. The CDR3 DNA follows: TGTGCCAGCAGCTTAGTAAACGGCGGGGGTGCTGGAGATACGCAGTATTTT. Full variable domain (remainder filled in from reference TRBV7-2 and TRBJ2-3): GAGVSQSPSNKVTEKGKDVELRCDPISGHTALYWYRQSLGQGLEFLIYFQGNSAPDKSGLPSDRFSAERTGGSVSTLTIQRTQQEDSAVYLCASSLVNGGGAGDTQYFGPGTRLTVL.